The 3 T cell receptor beta chains given below trace back to one sample, sequenced in a study of T cell responses to AZD1222 COVID-19 vaccine. Clones were read by immunoSEQ multiplex PCR, and TCRdb kept only the in-frame ones, dropping some. The sample yields 110,000 to 150,000 clones, just over 85% seen once. The sequencing here drew on peripheral blood, taken on day 0 of AZD1222 vaccination. The receptors were gathered from an adult in good health.

The V gene is TRBV7-9, the J gene TRBJ1-4, with D maybe TRBD1 (6 bases). V was pared by 5 bases and J by 8 bases, with 24 bases between. The germline V gene encodes CDR1 SEHNR and CDR2 FQNEAQ (reference sequence). The length of the CDR3 is 17 residues. In DNA form, the CDR3 reads TGTGCCAGCAGCCCCCTGTTTCCAGCAGGGGCCTCGGAAAAACTGTTTTTT. Residues: CASSPLFPAGASEKLFF. The full variable domain, with the rest looked up from reference TRBV7-9 and TRBJ1-4, is DTGVSQNPRHKITKRGQNVTFRCDPISEHNRLYWYRQTLGQGPEFLTYFQNEAQLEKSRLLSDRFSAERPKGSFSTLEIQRTEQGDSAMYLCASSPLFPAGASEKLFFGSGTQLSVL.

The gene calls are TRBV7-2 and TRBJ1-2, with a weak D call TRBD1 (5 bases). In germline, CDR1 is SGHTA, CDR2 FQGNSA. The CDR3 is 12 residues long. Trimming removed 4 bases from V and 4 bases from J, with 7 bases in between. CDR3 in amino acids: CASSSGPYGYTF. CDR3 nucleotides: TGTGCCAGCAGCTCAGGGCCCTATGGCTACACCTTC.

This clone came up once. This chain connects TRBV6-5 to TRBJ1-3; D remains ambiguous. This CDR3 region has 14 residues. V shed 8 bases and J shed 4 bases, with 15 bases lying between them. Germline V gives CDR1 MNHEY, CDR2 SVGAGI. The CDR3 sequence: CASLGWGRGNTIYF. DNA for the CDR3: TGTGCCAGCCTCGGGTGGGGTCGAGGAAACACCATATATTTT.